These 18 T cell receptor beta chains originate from one sample sequenced in a study of PD-1 blockade in classical Hodgkin lymphoma. Regarding time point: newly diagnosed, previously untreated cHL patient sample. Clones were sequenced by immunoSEQ multiplex PCR, and TCRdb holds only the in-frame ones, with some missing. This sample yields tens of thousands of clones, of which just over 90% are seen a single time; approximately 4.9% belongs to the top ten. The sequencing input was peripheral blood mononuclear cells (PBMCs). These receptors were obtained from a human donor with classical Hodgkin lymphoma.

V and J are TRBV6-1 and TRBJ1-2; D may be TRBD1 (6 bases). V shed 7 bases and J shed 2 bases, with 14 bases lying between them. CDR1 is MNHNS and CDR2 is SASEGT in the germline V gene. The CDR3 has 14 residues. CDR3 DNA sequence: TGTGCCAGCACCCCAGCAGGGGCCAACTATGGCTACACCTTC. Translated: CASTPAGANYGYTF.

This chain links TRBV6-5 with TRBJ1-2, with 7 bases aligning to TRBD1. Germline assignment: CDR1 MNHEY and CDR2 SVGAGI. The CDR3 covers 15 residues. Trimming cost V 4 bases and J 4 bases; bases outside gene matches: 9. CDR3: CASSSTGESGYGYTF. The CDR3 nucleotides read TGTGCCAGCAGTTCTACAGGGGAGTCAGGCTATGGCTACACCTTC.

DNA of the CDR3: TGTGCCAGCAGTGAAAACATTCAGTACTTC. The encoded protein is CASSENIQYF. J is TRBJ2-4 and V is TRBV2; D is ambiguous. The CDR3 contains 10 residues. Trimming took off 2 bases at V and 7 bases at J, with 0 bases between the two ends. Germline values: CDR1 SNHLY, CDR2 FYNNEI.

This clone ranks as medium-sized. The chain recombines TRBV6-1 with TRBJ2-3; D is ambiguous. The length of the CDR3 is 14 residues. V was clipped by 5 bases and J by 4 bases, with 13 bases between them. Germline CDR1 and CDR2: MNHNS and SASEGT. The CDR3 DNA follows: TGTGCCAGCAGTCTAGGTGCCAAGGCAGATACGCAGTATTTT. It yields the protein CASSLGAKADTQYF.

The CDR3 bases are TGTGCCAGCAGTGCTCCCGAGGGCAGGACATTTTACGAGCAGTACGTC. Translated: CASSAPEGRTFYEQYV. The chain is built from TRBV2 and TRBJ2-7; D could derive from TRBD1 or TRBD2 (5 bases each). V dropped 4 bases and J dropped 4 bases, with 20 bases sitting between them. The germline V gene encodes CDR1 SNHLY and CDR2 FYNNEI. The CDR3 is 16 residues long.

The J gene is TRBJ2-2, the V gene TRBV19; D remains ambiguous. This CDR3 spans 16 amino acids. V dropped 1 base and J dropped 0 bases, with 9 bases sitting between them. Germline CDR1 LNHDA, CDR2 SQIVND (reference sequence). CDR3: CASSIVGNANTGELFF. CDR3 DNA sequence: TGTGCCAGTAGTATAGTTGGCAACGCGAACACCGGGGAGCTGTTTTTT.

The V gene is TRBV2, the J gene TRBJ2-7, with TRBD2 matching over 8 bases. The CDR3 sequence is 16 residues long. Trimming removed 0 bases from V and 0 bases from J; junction bases left unmatched: 4. Germline lookup yields CDR1 SNHLY and CDR2 FYNNEI. The CDR3 reads CASSEAQLADSYEQYV. The CDR3 DNA follows: TGTGCCAGCAGTGAAGCGCAACTAGCGGACTCCTACGAGCAGTACGTC.

This sequence joins TRBV4-1 and TRBJ2-1; a weak D match, TRBD2 (5 bases). In germline, CDR1 is MGHRA, CDR2 YSYEKL. This CDR3 is 17 amino acids long. V was trimmed by 6 bases and J by 0 bases, leaving 18 bases between them. CDR3 region: CASSHSSTADSYNEQFF. The DNA of the CDR3 is TGCGCCAGCAGTCACTCCAGCACAGCGGACTCCTACAATGAGCAGTTCTTC.

The genes are TRBV6-5 and TRBJ2-2, with 7 positions matching TRBD1. This CDR3 is 14 amino acids long. V lost 6 bases, J lost 0 bases, and 1 base stayed unmatched. The germline CDR1 and CDR2 sequences are MNHEY and SVGAGI. The CDR3 DNA follows: TGTGCCAGCAGACAGGGGCCGAACACCGGGGAGCTGTTTTTT. It encodes CASRQGPNTGELFF.

The gene calls are TRBV28 and TRBJ2-7, with D perhaps matching TRBD2 (7 bases). From germline, CDR1 is MDHEN and CDR2 SYDVKM. V gave up 6 bases and J gave up 6 bases, with 15 bases separating them. The CDR3 is 13 residues long. CDR3 sequence: CASSPRGGAEQYV. The DNA of the CDR3 is TGTGCCAGCAGCCCCCGAGGGGGGGCCGAGCAGTACGTC.

The chain is built from TRBV12-5 and TRBJ1-1; D ambiguous. V was clipped by 5 bases and J by 4 bases, with 14 bases between them. Germline-derived CDR1 and CDR2 are LGHNT and FRNRAP. The CDR3 runs to 14 residues. The CDR3 loop is CASGPDLTVTEAFF. CDR3 DNA: TGTGCTAGTGGTCCTGATCTGACTGTCACTGAAGCTTTCTTT.

The chain joins TRBV30 to TRBJ1-2, with D uncertain. The germline V gene encodes CDR1 GTSNPN and CDR2 SVGIG (reference sequence). Deletions cut 0 bases from V and 8 bases from J, with 7 bases between. This CDR3 comprises 11 residues. CDR3 coding DNA: TGTGCCTGGAGTGTAAGCTCAGGCTACACCTTC. This sequence encodes CAWSVSSGYTF.

The V gene is TRBV5-4, the J gene TRBJ2-3; 9 nucleotides line up with TRBD2. V shed 6 bases, J shed 2 bases, and the junction held 10 bases outside the gene matches. The germline V gene encodes CDR1 SGHNT and CDR2 YYREEE (reference sequence). The CDR3 extends over 16 amino acids. The chain's CDR3 is CASIPWASGDTDTQYF. The CDR3 coding sequence is TGTGCCAGCATCCCTTGGGCTAGCGGGGACACAGATACGCAGTATTTT.

The rearrangement uses TRBV19 and TRBJ2-2, with D perhaps matching TRBD1 or TRBD2 (6 bases each). Trimming stripped 2 bases from V and 6 bases from J, with 19 bases between. Germline-derived CDR1 and CDR2 are LNHDA and SQIVND (reference sequence). The CDR3 is 17 residues long. CDR3 coding DNA: TGTGCCAGTAGTATACCCCGGGGGCGGTGGAGCCCCGGGGAGCTGTTTTTT. Amino acids: CASSIPRGRWSPGELFF.

The J gene is TRBJ2-1, the V gene TRBV5-1; 7 nucleotides agree with TRBD2. Per the germline V gene, CDR1 is SGHRS and CDR2 is YFSETQ. CDR3 size: 16 residues. J lost 6 bases, V lost 4 bases, and 13 bases had no gene match. The DNA for the CDR3 is TGCGCCAGCAGCCCATTCCTGTCACTAGCGCCCAATGAGCAGTTCTTC. Its protein is CASSPFLSLAPNEQFF.

The CDR3 spells CASSQGTSGRGYNEQFF. The CDR3 coding sequence is TGTGCCAGCAGCCAAGGGACTAGCGGAAGGGGGTACAATGAGCAGTTCTTC. The chain carries TRBV7-2 and TRBJ2-1; 11 positions match TRBD2. There are 17 residues in the CDR3. Trimming took 5 bases from V and 4 from J; bases not matched to a gene: 10. Germline CDR1 reads SGHTA; CDR2 reads FQGNSA. The whole variable domain, filled in from reference TRBV7-2 and TRBJ2-1, reads GAGVSQSPSNKVTEKGKDVELRCDPISGHTALYWYRQSLGQGLEFLIYFQGNSAPDKSGLPSDRFSAERTGGSVSTLTIQRTQQEDSAVYLCASSQGTSGRGYNEQFFGPGTRLTVL.

V and J are TRBV5-1 and TRBJ1-1; unclear D gene. V lost 0 bases and J 0 bases, leaving 9 bases between the germline ends. Germline CDR1 reads SGHRS; CDR2 reads YFSETQ. The CDR3 extends over 15 amino acids. The CDR3 DNA reads as TGCGCCAGCAGCTTGGAACCGGGAATGAACACTGAAGCTTTCTTT. This encodes CASSLEPGMNTEAFF. Full variable domain (missing parts from reference TRBV5-1 and TRBJ1-1): KAGVTQTPRYLIKTRGQQVTLSCSPISGHRSVSWYQQTPGQGLQFLFEYFSETQRNKGNFPGRFSGRQFSNSRSEMNVSTLELGDSALYLCASSLEPGMNTEAFFGQGTRLTVV.

This chain connects TRBV5-4 to TRBJ2-3; 7 nucleotides align to TRBD1. Trimming removed 0 bases from V and 2 bases from J; junction bases left unmatched: 6. Per germline, CDR1 SGHNT and CDR2 YYREEE (reference sequence). CDR3 size: 16 residues. Here the CDR3 DNA reads TGTGCCAGCAGCTTGGGGAGGACAGGCTTCACAGATACGCAGTATTTT. It specifies CASSLGRTGFTDTQYF.